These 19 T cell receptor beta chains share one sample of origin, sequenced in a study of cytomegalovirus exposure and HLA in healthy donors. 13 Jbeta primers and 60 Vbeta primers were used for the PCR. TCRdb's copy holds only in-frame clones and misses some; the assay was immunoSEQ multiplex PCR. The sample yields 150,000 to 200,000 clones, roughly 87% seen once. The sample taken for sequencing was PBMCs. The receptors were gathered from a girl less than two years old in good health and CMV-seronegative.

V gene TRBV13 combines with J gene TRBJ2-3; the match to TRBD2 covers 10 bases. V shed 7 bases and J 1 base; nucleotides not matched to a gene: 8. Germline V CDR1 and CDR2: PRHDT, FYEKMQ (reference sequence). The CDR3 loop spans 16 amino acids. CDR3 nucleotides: TGTGCCAGCATTCAGCGGGGGGGCTGGGGCACAGATACGCAGTATTTT. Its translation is CASIQRGGWGTDTQYF.

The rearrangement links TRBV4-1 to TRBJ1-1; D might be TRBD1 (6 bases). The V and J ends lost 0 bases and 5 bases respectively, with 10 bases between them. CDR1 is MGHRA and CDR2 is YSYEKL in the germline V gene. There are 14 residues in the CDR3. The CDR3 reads CASSQEGGGTEAFF. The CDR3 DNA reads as TGCGCCAGCAGCCAAGAGGGAGGGGGGACTGAAGCTTTCTTT.

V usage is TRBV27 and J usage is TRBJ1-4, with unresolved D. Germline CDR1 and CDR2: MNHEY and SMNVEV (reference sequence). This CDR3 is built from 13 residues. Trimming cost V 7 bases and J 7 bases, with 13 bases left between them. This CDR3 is CASTLSRGEKLFF. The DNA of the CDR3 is TGTGCCAGCACCCTCTCTAGAGGTGAAAAACTGTTTTTT.

DNA of the CDR3: TGTGCCAGCAGCGTAACGTGGAGGGGCACAGATACGCAGTATTTT. This codes for CASSVTWRGTDTQYF. V gene TRBV9 combines with J gene TRBJ2-3; TRBD2 is a possible D gene (6 bases). This CDR3 comprises 15 residues. With 1 base removed from V and 1 base from J, the gap between germline ends came to 10 bases. Germline V gene sequence: CDR1 SGDLS, CDR2 YYNGEE.

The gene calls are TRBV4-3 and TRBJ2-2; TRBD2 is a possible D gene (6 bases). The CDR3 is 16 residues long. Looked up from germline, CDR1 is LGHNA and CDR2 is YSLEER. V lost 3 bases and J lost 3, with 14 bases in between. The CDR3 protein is CASSQFYQRDTGELFF. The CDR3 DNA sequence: TGCGCCAGCAGCCAGTTTTATCAGCGGGACACCGGGGAGCTGTTTTTT.

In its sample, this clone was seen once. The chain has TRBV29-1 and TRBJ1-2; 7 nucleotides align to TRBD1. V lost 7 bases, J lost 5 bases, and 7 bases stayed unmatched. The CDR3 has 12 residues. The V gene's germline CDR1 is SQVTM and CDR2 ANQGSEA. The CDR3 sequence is CSAEDRSYGYTF. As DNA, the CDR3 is TGCAGCGCCGAGGACAGGAGTTATGGCTACACCTTC.

CDR3 region: CASSIDLLAGFNEQFF. The CDR3 region has the DNA TGTGCCAGTAGTATAGATTTACTAGCGGGATTCAATGAGCAGTTCTTC. The chain employs TRBV19 and TRBJ2-1; 10 bases match TRBD2. Unmatched junction bases numbered 5, after V lost 0 bases and J lost 6 bases. Germline V gene sequence: CDR1 LNHDA, CDR2 SQIVND (reference sequence). The CDR3 has 16 residues.

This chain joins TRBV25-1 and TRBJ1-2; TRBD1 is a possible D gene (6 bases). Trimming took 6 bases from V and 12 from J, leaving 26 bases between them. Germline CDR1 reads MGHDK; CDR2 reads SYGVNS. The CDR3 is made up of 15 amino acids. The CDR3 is CASRSNRAIRKVHTF. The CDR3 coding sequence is TGTGCCAGCAGATCCAACAGGGCCATTCGCAAGGTCCACACCTTC.

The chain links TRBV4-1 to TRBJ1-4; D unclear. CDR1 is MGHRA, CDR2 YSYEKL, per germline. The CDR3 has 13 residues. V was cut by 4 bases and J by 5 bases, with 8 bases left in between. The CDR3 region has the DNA TGCGCCAGCAGCCTGACTGGCAATGAAAAACTGTTTTTT. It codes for CASSLTGNEKLFF.

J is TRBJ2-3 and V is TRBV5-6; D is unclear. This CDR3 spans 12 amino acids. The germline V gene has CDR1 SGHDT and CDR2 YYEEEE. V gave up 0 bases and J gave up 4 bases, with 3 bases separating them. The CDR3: CASSLVADTQYF. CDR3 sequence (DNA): TGTGCCAGCAGCTTGGTCGCAGATACGCAGTATTTT.

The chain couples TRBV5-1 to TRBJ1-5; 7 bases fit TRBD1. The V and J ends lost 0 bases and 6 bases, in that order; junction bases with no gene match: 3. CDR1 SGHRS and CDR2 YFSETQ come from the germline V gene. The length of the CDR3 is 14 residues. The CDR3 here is CASSLEGGSQPQHF. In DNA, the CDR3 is TGCGCCAGCAGCTTGGAAGGGGGCAGTCAGCCCCAGCATTTT.

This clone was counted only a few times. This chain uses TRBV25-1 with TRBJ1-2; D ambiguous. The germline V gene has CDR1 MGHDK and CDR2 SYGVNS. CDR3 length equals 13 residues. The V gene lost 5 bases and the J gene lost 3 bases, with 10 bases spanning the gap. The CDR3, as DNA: TGTGCCAGCAGTTACGGGGATGACTATGGCTACACCTTC. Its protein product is CASSYGDDYGYTF.

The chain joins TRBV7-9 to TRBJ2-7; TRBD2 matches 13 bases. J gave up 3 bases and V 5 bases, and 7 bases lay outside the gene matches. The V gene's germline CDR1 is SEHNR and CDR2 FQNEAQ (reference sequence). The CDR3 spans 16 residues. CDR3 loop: CASSAWTSGSSYEQYF. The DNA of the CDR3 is TGTGCCAGCAGCGCTTGGACTAGCGGGAGTAGCTACGAGCAGTACTTC.

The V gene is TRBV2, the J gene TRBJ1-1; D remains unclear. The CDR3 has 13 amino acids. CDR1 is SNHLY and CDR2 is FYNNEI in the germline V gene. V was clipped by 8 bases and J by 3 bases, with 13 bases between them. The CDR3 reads CASCFDGDTEAFF. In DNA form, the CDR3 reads TGTGCCAGCTGCTTTGACGGGGACACTGAAGCTTTCTTT.

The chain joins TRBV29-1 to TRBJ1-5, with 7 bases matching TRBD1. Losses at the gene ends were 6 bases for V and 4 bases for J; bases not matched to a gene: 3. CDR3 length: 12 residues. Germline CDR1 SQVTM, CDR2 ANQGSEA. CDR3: CSVGQRNQPQHF. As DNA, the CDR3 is TGCAGCGTGGGACAGAGAAATCAGCCCCAGCATTTT.

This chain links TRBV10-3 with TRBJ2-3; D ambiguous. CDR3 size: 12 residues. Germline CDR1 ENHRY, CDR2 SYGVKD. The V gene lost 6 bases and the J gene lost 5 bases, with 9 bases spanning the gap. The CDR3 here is CAIRSPVDTQYF. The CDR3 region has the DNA TGTGCCATCAGAAGTCCGGTAGATACGCAGTATTTT.

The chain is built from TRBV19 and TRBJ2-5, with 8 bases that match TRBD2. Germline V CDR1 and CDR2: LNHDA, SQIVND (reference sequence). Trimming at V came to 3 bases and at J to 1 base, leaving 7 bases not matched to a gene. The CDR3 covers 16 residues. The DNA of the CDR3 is TGTGCCAGTAGTATTGCGGGGGGAAGAATCCAAGAGACCCAGTACTTC. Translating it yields CASSIAGGRIQETQYF.

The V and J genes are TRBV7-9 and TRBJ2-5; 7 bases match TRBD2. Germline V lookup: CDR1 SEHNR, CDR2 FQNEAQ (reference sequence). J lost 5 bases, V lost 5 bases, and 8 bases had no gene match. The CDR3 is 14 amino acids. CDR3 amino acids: CASSLILGGETQYF. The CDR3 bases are TGTGCCAGCAGCCTAATCCTGGGAGGGGAGACCCAGTACTTC.

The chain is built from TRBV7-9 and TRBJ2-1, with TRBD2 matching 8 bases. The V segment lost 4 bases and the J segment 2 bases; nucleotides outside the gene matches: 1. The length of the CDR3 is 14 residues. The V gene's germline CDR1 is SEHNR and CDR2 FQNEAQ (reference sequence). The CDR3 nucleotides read TGTGCCAGCAGCTGGGGACTAGCCTACAATGAGCAGTTCTTC. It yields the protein CASSWGLAYNEQFF.